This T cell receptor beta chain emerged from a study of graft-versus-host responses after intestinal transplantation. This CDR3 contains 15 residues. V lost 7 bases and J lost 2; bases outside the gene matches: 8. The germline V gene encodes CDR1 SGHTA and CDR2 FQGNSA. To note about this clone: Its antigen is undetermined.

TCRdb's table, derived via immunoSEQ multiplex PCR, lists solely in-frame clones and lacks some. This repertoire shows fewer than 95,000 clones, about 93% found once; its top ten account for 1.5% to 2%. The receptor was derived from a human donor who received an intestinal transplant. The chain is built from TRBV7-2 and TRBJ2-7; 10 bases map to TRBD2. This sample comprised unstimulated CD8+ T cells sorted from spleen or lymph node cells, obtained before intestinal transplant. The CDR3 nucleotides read TGTGCCAGCACCCGTGCAGCGGGGGGGCCCTACGAGCAGTACTTC. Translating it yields CASTRAAGGPYEQYF.